This TCR beta chain was identified in a study of monozygotic twins with inflammatory bowel disease. A 6-nucleotide sample barcode was carried by the UMIs, which template switching added. TCRdb reprocessed the 5' RACE reads and stores each CDR3 protein as one record, lacking DNA. Its table records 200,000 to 250,000 distinct CDR3 sequences. Germline CDR1 DFQATT, CDR2 SNEGSKA (reference sequence). The CDR3 sequence is 15 residues long. The receptor's source is a human donor with ulcerative colitis or Crohn's disease, or a healthy co-twin of an affected twin (not recorded which). The sample consisted of blood. The chain employs TRBV20-1 and TRBJ2-1; the TCRdb call, TRBD2, lacks DNA for checking. CDR3 region: CSALSGRASYNEQFF.